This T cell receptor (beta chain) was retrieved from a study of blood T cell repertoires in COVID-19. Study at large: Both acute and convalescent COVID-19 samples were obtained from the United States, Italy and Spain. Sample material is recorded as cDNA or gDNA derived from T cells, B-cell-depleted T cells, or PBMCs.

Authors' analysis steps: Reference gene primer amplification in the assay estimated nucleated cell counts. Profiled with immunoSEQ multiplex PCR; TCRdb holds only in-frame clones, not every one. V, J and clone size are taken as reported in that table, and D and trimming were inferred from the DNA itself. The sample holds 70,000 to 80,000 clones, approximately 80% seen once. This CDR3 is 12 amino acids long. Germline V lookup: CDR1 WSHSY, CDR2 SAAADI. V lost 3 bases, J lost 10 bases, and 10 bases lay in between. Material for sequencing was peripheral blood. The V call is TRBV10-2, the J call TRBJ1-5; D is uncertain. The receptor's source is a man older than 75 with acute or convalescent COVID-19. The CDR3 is CASSDLRGPQHF. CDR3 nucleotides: TGCGCCAGCAGTGACCTCCGGGGTCCCCAGCATTTT.